These 12 T cell receptor beta chains came from one sample sequenced in a study of beta chain features in type 1 diabetes. What was sequenced were expressed TCRB transcripts, since all of the isolated RNA had been reverse transcribed. Some clones are missing from TCRdb's copy, which holds only in-frame ones; the method was immunoSEQ multiplex PCR. The table has roughly 150,000 clones, roughly 8% seen once. The source material was central memory CD4+ T cells from blood. The source of these receptors is a man between 18 and 35 years old in good health.

This clone was seen more than once but under ten times. The chain couples TRBV19 to TRBJ2-7; no clear D. Germline CDR1 LNHDA, CDR2 SQIVND (reference sequence). This CDR3 is built from 13 residues. Deletions cut 0 bases from V and 2 bases from J, with 5 bases between. The CDR3 loop reads CASSIDLPYEQYF. CDR3 nucleotide sequence: TGTGCCAGTAGTATAGATCTTCCCTACGAGCAGTACTTC.

This clone was recorded a few times. For the CDR3, the DNA is TGTGCCAGCAGCTTAGGGGCAGTCCCTCTCTACGAGCAGTACTTC. Translated: CASSLGAVPLYEQYF. The V call is TRBV7-6, the J call TRBJ2-7; D not certain. Germline-derived CDR1 and CDR2 are SGHVS and FNYEAQ. V dropped 1 base and J dropped 3 bases, with 13 bases sitting between them. The CDR3 contains 15 residues.

This clone was detected many times. This rearrangement joins TRBV7-2 to TRBJ2-7, with D perhaps matching TRBD2 (6 bases). CDR3 length: 14 amino acids. The germline V gene has CDR1 SGHTA and CDR2 FQGNSA. Trimming pared 4 bases from V and 6 bases from J, leaving 16 bases between. CDR3 bases: TGTGCCAGCAGCTCCTCCGGGACCGGGGGCGAGCAGTACTTC. Protein: CASSSSGTGGEQYF. The variable domain in full, completed from reference TRBV7-2 and TRBJ2-7, reads GAGVSQSPSNKVTEKGKDVELRCDPISGHTALYWYRQSLGQGLEFLIYFQGNSAPDKSGLPSDRFSAERTGGSVSTLTIQRTQQEDSAVYLCASSSSGTGGEQYFGPGTRLTVT.

There are a few counts of this clone. V gene TRBV5-1 combines with J gene TRBJ2-3; 8 bases match TRBD2. This CDR3 spans 14 amino acids. Germline V gene lookup returns CDR1 SGHRS and CDR2 YFSETQ. The V segment lost 5 bases and the J segment 2 bases; nucleotides outside the gene matches: 4. The CDR3 bases are TGCGCCAGCAGAGCGGGGGCGTCCACAGATACGCAGTATTTT. This encodes CASRAGASTDTQYF.

The chain recombines TRBV18 with TRBJ1-4; TRBD1 matches at 7 bases. CDR1 and CDR2 (germline): KGHSH, LQKENI. Germline trimming cut 1 base from V and 0 bases from J; bases unmatched to any gene: 2. CDR3 length equals 16 residues. CDR3: CASSPRGTATNEKLFF. Here the CDR3 DNA reads TGTGCCAGCTCACCACGGGGGACAGCAACTAATGAAAAACTGTTTTTT.

This clone appeared many times. This chain joins TRBV7-2 and TRBJ2-1, with 7 bases aligning to TRBD1. Trimming took 5 bases from V and 10 from J; bases not matched to a gene: 5. The CDR3 is 12 amino acids. Germline V gene lookup returns CDR1 SGHTA and CDR2 FQGNSA. The CDR3 spells CASSLTGYEQFF. The CDR3 nucleotides read TGTGCCAGCAGCCTGACAGGGTACGAGCAGTTCTTC.

The chain has TRBV4-3 and TRBJ1-2; 9 nucleotides line up with TRBD1. Germline values: CDR1 LGHNA, CDR2 YSLEER. The CDR3 length is 14 residues. J gave up 2 bases and V 4 bases, and 2 bases lay outside the gene matches. The DNA of the CDR3 is TGCGCCAGCAGCCGGGACAGGGAGAACTATGGCTACACCTTC. This translates into CASSRDRENYGYTF.

This clone occurred a few times. The chain is built from TRBV5-4 and TRBJ2-2; 7 nucleotides align to TRBD1. This CDR3 region has 17 residues. Looked up from germline, CDR1 is SGHNT and CDR2 is YYREEE (reference sequence). The trim removed 0 bases at V and 0 bases at J, leaving 5 bases unmatched. In DNA form, the CDR3 reads TGTGCCAGCAGCTTGGGGCAGGGGGTAGCGAACACCGGGGAGCTGTTTTTT. Amino acids: CASSLGQGVANTGELFF.

The chain joins TRBV29-1 to TRBJ1-2, with 7 bases matching TRBD1. Germline CDR1 reads SQVTM; CDR2 reads ANQGSEA. Trimming cost V 6 bases and J 6 bases; bases outside gene matches: 13. There are 14 residues in the CDR3. CDR3 coding DNA: TGCAGCGTAATTGGCCACGGGACAGAAGATGGCTACACCTTC. Its protein is CSVIGHGTEDGYTF.

The table lists this clone with a few counts. The chain joins TRBV19 to TRBJ2-3; D remains unclear. The CDR3 is made up of 11 amino acids. The germline V gene has CDR1 LNHDA and CDR2 SQIVND (reference sequence). The DNA of the CDR3 is TGTGCAGCCGGTCTGACAGATACGCAGTATTTT. Translation gives CAAGLTDTQYF.

The chain links TRBV18 to TRBJ2-3; TRBD1 matches at 8 bases. CDR3 size: 15 residues. Germline V gene sequence: CDR1 KGHSH, CDR2 LQKENI. V dropped 2 bases and J dropped 2; count of bases not matched to a gene: 3. As DNA, the CDR3 is TGTGCCAGCTCACCATGGGACAGGATCACAGATACGCAGTATTTT. This translates into CASSPWDRITDTQYF.

This clone was seen a handful of times. The gene calls are TRBV7-3 and TRBJ2-3, with unresolved D. Trimming removed 5 bases at V and 2 bases at J, with 14 bases between. The germline V gene has CDR1 SGHTA and CDR2 FQGTGA. There are 15 residues in the CDR3. CDR3 in DNA: TGTGCCAGCAGCCTTTCGACTCCTACCACAGATACGCAGTATTTT. This translates into CASSLSTPTTDTQYF.